Presented here are 6 T cell receptor beta chains from one specimen sequenced in a study of T cells after yellow fever vaccination. TCRdb itself ran the 5' RACE reads through MiXCR, one entry per CDR3 protein. Of about 26,000 distinct CDR3 sequences in the sample, 4% to 5% were seen once. The source was PBMCs, either bulk or a sorted T-cell subset (CD4+, CD8+, memory, or dextramer-sorted; not recorded which), collected on the day of the yellow fever booster vaccination. The receptor set was obtained from a man aged 18 to 29 who received the YFV17D yellow fever vaccine.

This clonotype was seen repeatedly, ten times or more. The V call is TRBV5-6, the J call TRBJ2-5; unclear D gene. Germline-derived CDR1 and CDR2 are SGHDT and YYEEEE. This CDR3 is built from 14 residues. Trimming removed 4 bases at V and 5 bases at J, with 15 bases between. Here the CDR3 DNA reads TGTGCCAGCAGCCCCCCAGGTGTCCGGGAGACCCAGTACTTC. Translating gives CASSPPGVRETQYF.

The chain joins TRBV25-1 to TRBJ2-1; D may be TRBD1 (6 bases). The V end lost 4 bases, the J end lost 0 bases, and 22 bases lay between the germline ends. The germline gives CDR1 MGHDK, CDR2 SYGVNS. CDR3 length: 19 residues. The CDR3: CASSAPRGPTPGSYNEQFF. CDR3 DNA sequence: TGTGCCAGCAGTGCTCCCAGGGGCCCTACCCCAGGCTCCTACAATGAGCAGTTCTTC.

This clonotype was counted ten times or more. The chain links TRBV29-1 to TRBJ2-7, with 10 bases lining up with TRBD1. CDR1 is SQVTM and CDR2 is ANQGSEA in the germline V gene. The CDR3 is 14 residues long. The V gene end was trimmed by 5 bases and the J gene end by 4 bases; junction bases not matched to a gene: 8. The CDR3 region has the DNA TGCAGCGTTTCCGGGACAGGGGACCTGTACGAGCAGTACTTC. Its translation is CSVSGTGDLYEQYF.

This clonotype was seen repeatedly, ten times or more. V gene TRBV20-1 combines with J gene TRBJ2-1, with TRBD2 matching over 14 bases. Germline lookup yields CDR1 DFQATT and CDR2 SNEGSKA (reference sequence). The CDR3 runs 15 residues. V shed 6 bases, J shed 4 bases, and the junction held 5 bases outside the gene matches. DNA of the CDR3: TGCAGTGCGTGGACTAGCGGGGGGTCTTACAATGAGCAGTTCTTC. Its protein is CSAWTSGGSYNEQFF.

V and J are TRBV7-3 and TRBJ1-2; no clear D. Between the trimmed V and J ends, which lost 2 bases and 8 bases, there was a span of 12 bases. CDR1 SGHTA and CDR2 FQGTGA come from the germline V gene. CDR3 size: 13 residues. The CDR3 region has the DNA TGTGCCAGCAGCTTAGATAGAAAGGACGGCTACACCTTC. Its translation: CASSLDRKDGYTF.

This clonotype has ten or more counts. The chain joins TRBV5-4 to TRBJ2-5, with D possibly TRBD1 on 6 matching bases. Germline V gene sequence: CDR1 SGHNT, CDR2 YYREEE (reference sequence). The CDR3 has 15 residues. V was shortened by 4 bases and J by 1 base, with 14 bases between the two germline ends. For the CDR3, the DNA is TGTGCCAGCAGCGGCCCACAGGGCCCCCAAGAGACCCAGTACTTC. Translated: CASSGPQGPQETQYF. Full variable domain (outside the CDR3, taken from reference TRBV5-4 and TRBJ2-5): ETGVTQSPTHLIKTRGQQVTLRCSSQSGHNTVSWYQQALGQGPQFIFQYYREEENGRGNFPPRFSGLQFPNYSSELNVNALELDDSALYLCASSGPQGPQETQYFGPGTRLLVL.